Following are 23 T cell receptor beta chains from one sample sequenced in a study of T cell responses to AZD1222 COVID-19 vaccine (dated by TCRdb to the early 2020s). Explained via the paper, the time point label denotes: baseline before first vaccination. Library prep was done by the immunoSEQ multiplex PCR assay. Held by TCRdb, this immuneACCESS table contains in-frame sequences only and omits some clones. Under half of the omission traces to an unresolved V gene where checked; the cause of the rest is unknown. This sample gives 110,000 to 150,000 clones in total; about 93% of them show up just once. The leading ten clones occupy 4.5% to 5.5% of the sample. The sequencing used peripheral blood, collected on day 0 of AZD1222 vaccination. Receptors were obtained from an adult in good health.

The chain recombines TRBV24-1 with TRBJ1-5, with D unclear. The germline V gene encodes CDR1 KGHDR and CDR2 SFDVKD. This CDR3 is built from 17 residues. V was trimmed by 6 bases and J by 5 bases, leaving 22 bases between them. Here the CDR3 DNA reads TGTGCCACCAGTCACTCCGGGGAGGGAATAGGAGATCAGCCCCAGCATTTT. It yields the protein CATSHSGEGIGDQPQHF.

V is TRBV19 and J is TRBJ2-1, with D perhaps TRBD2 (7 bases). This CDR3 is built from 16 residues. Per germline, CDR1 LNHDA and CDR2 SQIVND (reference sequence). Trimming took off 7 bases at V and 0 bases at J, with 16 bases between the two ends. CDR3 loop: CASIPRGGSSYNEQFF. In DNA form, the CDR3 reads TGTGCCAGTATCCCCCGCGGGGGCTCCTCCTACAATGAGCAGTTCTTC.

The chain joins TRBV6-5 to TRBJ2-3, with D tentatively TRBD1 (5 bases). V was pared by 6 bases and J by 6 bases, with 10 bases between. The CDR3 covers 12 residues. CDR1 is MNHEY and CDR2 is SVGAGI in the germline V gene. The chain's CDR3 is CASSLNRDTQYF. The CDR3 nucleotides read TGTGCCAGCAGCCTTAACAGGGATACGCAGTATTTT.

The chain couples TRBV10-3 to TRBJ1-4; 7 positions match TRBD1. The CDR3 contains 14 residues. The V gene end was trimmed by 6 bases and the J gene end by 4 bases; junction bases not matched to a gene: 5. Per the germline V gene, CDR1 is ENHRY and CDR2 is SYGVKD. The CDR3 here is CAISGTAYNEKLFF. DNA of the CDR3: TGTGCCATCAGCGGGACAGCATATAATGAAAAACTGTTTTTT.

The chain links TRBV10-1 to TRBJ1-6; D not certain. The V end was cut by 7 bases, the J end by 2 bases, with 6 bases between. The CDR3 runs 13 residues. Germline lookup yields CDR1 WNHNN and CDR2 SYGVQD (reference sequence). The CDR3 sequence: CASTGTYNSPLHF. The DNA for the CDR3 is TGCGCCAGCACCGGGACCTATAATTCACCCCTCCACTTT.

The rearrangement joins TRBV30 to TRBJ2-3, with TRBD1 identical over 7 bases. J gave up 3 bases and V 1 base, and 7 bases lay outside the gene matches. This CDR3 contains 15 residues. CDR1 GTSNPN and CDR2 SVGIG come from the germline V gene (reference sequence). Written as DNA, the CDR3 is TGTGCCTGGAGTGCTGACAGGGTCGGGACAGATACGCAGTATTTT. Translation gives CAWSADRVGTDTQYF.

The V and J genes are TRBV3-1 (or the pseudogene TRBV3-2) and TRBJ2-1; TRBD1 agrees at 9 bases. Germline values: CDR1 LGHDT, CDR2 YNNKEL (reference sequence). The CDR3 extends over 14 amino acids. Trimming removed 2 bases from V and 8 bases from J; junction bases left unmatched: 4. The CDR3 region is CASSQRQGDDEQFF. The DNA for the CDR3 is TGTGCCAGCAGCCAACGACAGGGGGATGATGAGCAGTTCTTC.

The chain links TRBV2 to TRBJ1-5; possible D gene TRBD1, 5 bases. CDR3 size: 13 residues. Germline assignment: CDR1 SNHLY and CDR2 FYNNEI. V gave up 8 bases and J gave up 6 bases, with 14 bases separating them. CDR3 residues: CASRKGLGQPQHF. DNA for the CDR3: TGTGCCAGCCGGAAGGGGTTAGGTCAGCCCCAGCATTTT.

J is TRBJ2-1 and V is TRBV5-1; 8 nucleotides line up with TRBD1. CDR1 and CDR2 from the germline V gene are SGHRS and YFSETQ. J lost 3 bases, V lost 6 bases, and 8 bases had no gene match. CDR3 length: 15 amino acids. CDR3 sequence reads: CASMLDRAYYNEQFF. In DNA form, the CDR3 reads TGCGCCAGCATGCTGGACAGGGCCTACTACAATGAGCAGTTCTTC.

The chain recombines TRBV28 with TRBJ2-7; TRBD1 matches 10 bases. The CDR3 runs 14 residues. V was pared by 6 bases and J by 5 bases, with 7 bases of the junction left unmatched. Germline V lookup: CDR1 MDHEN, CDR2 SYDVKM. This CDR3 is CASSAGTGENEQYF. The DNA for the CDR3 is TGTGCCAGCAGCGCCGGGACAGGGGAAAACGAGCAGTACTTC.

The chain links TRBV29-1 to TRBJ2-7; 12 bases are shared with TRBD2. The CDR3 loop spans 13 amino acids. Germline lookup yields CDR1 SQVTM and CDR2 ANQGSEA. The trim removed 6 bases at V and 6 bases at J, leaving 6 bases unmatched. Here the CDR3 DNA reads TGCAGCGTAGTCCCGGGACTAGCGGGCGAGCAGTACTTC. The encoded protein is CSVVPGLAGEQYF.

J is TRBJ1-2 and V is TRBV5-1; possibly TRBD1 for D (5 bases). The CDR3 has 14 residues. CDR1 and CDR2 (germline): SGHRS, YFSETQ. The germline V and J ends were trimmed by 2 bases and 2 bases, with 10 bases remaining between them. CDR3 sequence reads: CASSLVEGNYGYTF. As DNA, the CDR3 is TGCGCCAGCAGCTTAGTGGAGGGGAACTATGGCTACACCTTC.

This clone was recorded at least ten times. The rearrangement uses TRBV5-1 and TRBJ2-7; D not resolved. The CDR3 contains 9 residues. Germline V gene sequence: CDR1 SGHRS, CDR2 YFSETQ. The V gene lost 0 bases and the J gene lost 13 bases, with 5 bases spanning the gap. The CDR3 DNA is TGCGCCAGCAGCTTGGTAGGTTACTTC. It encodes CASSLVGYF.

This chain connects TRBV5-1 to TRBJ2-2; D unresolved. The ends were cut back, 0 bases at V and 0 bases at J, with 6 bases in the middle. The CDR3 runs 15 residues. Germline lookup yields CDR1 SGHRS and CDR2 YFSETQ. The CDR3 DNA sequence: TGCGCCAGCAGCTTGGTGGCAGCGAACACCGGGGAGCTGTTTTTT. This gives the protein CASSLVAANTGELFF.

This clone came up once. The chain combines TRBV27 with TRBJ2-7; D not resolved. Trimming pared 6 bases from V and 4 bases from J, leaving 7 bases between. Looked up from germline, CDR1 is MNHEY and CDR2 is SMNVEV (reference sequence). CDR3 length: 11 amino acids. CDR3 sequence (DNA): TGTGCCAGCAGCGACGGGTACGAGCAGTACTTC. Its translation: CASSDGYEQYF.

This clone was counted a few times. The chain combines TRBV7-2 with TRBJ2-7, with TRBD2 matching over 11 bases. CDR3 length equals 15 residues. Per germline, CDR1 SGHTA and CDR2 FQGNSA. Germline trimming cut 5 bases from V and 0 bases from J; bases unmatched to any gene: 3. CDR3 in DNA: TGTGCCAGCAGCCGTAGCGGGAGGGCCTCCTACGAGCAGTACTTC. It yields the protein CASSRSGRASYEQYF.

The chain carries TRBV6-5 and TRBJ2-7; D may be TRBD2 (5 bases). V dropped 2 bases and J dropped 5 bases, with 16 bases sitting between them. This CDR3 is built from 15 residues. Germline CDR1 reads MNHEY; CDR2 reads SVGAGI. CDR3 in amino acids: CASSYGVRESHEQYF. The DNA for the CDR3 is TGTGCCAGCAGTTACGGGGTTAGGGAGAGCCACGAGCAGTACTTC.

The count of this clone is one. This sequence joins TRBV7-8 and TRBJ2-5; the match to TRBD2 covers 7 bases. This CDR3 has 14 residues. The trim removed 4 bases at V and 5 bases at J, leaving 7 bases unmatched. Germline V lookup: CDR1 SGHVS, CDR2 FQNEAQ. CDR3 DNA sequence: TGTGCCAGCAGCTCTATAACTAGCGCTGAGACCCAGTACTTC. Translation gives CASSSITSAETQYF. The variable domain in full, with the rest retrieved from reference TRBV7-8 and TRBJ2-5, is GAGVSQSPRYKVAKRGQDVALRCDPISGHVSLFWYQQALGQGPEFLTYFQNEAQLDKSGLPSDRFFAERPEGSVSTLKIQRTQQEDSAVYLCASSSITSAETQYFGPGTRLLVL.

This chain connects TRBV7-9 to TRBJ1-3; TRBD1 might be the D (5 bases). CDR3 size: 19 residues. The V gene lost 0 bases and the J gene lost 0 bases, with 18 bases spanning the gap. CDR1 SEHNR and CDR2 FQNEAQ come from the germline V gene (reference sequence). The CDR3 DNA reads TGTGCCAGCAGCTTAGCGTACGTATTTGGACAATCCTCTGGAAACACCATATATTTT. This codes for CASSLAYVFGQSSGNTIYF.

This chain joins TRBV18 and TRBJ2-3; TRBD2 matches at 10 bases. This CDR3 region has 16 residues. CDR1 and CDR2 from the germline V gene are KGHSH and LQKENI. Trimming at V came to 5 bases and at J to 2 bases, leaving 7 bases not matched to a gene. This CDR3 is CASSARTSGFTDTQYF. In nucleotides, the CDR3 is TGTGCCAGCTCAGCAAGGACTAGCGGCTTCACAGATACGCAGTATTTT.

This chain's CDR3 is CASSLGAGVSYNEQFF. The CDR3 bases are TGTGCCAGCAGTTTAGGGGCGGGAGTGTCCTACAATGAGCAGTTCTTC. V and J are TRBV28 and TRBJ2-1; 7 nucleotides align to TRBD2. The CDR3 consists of 16 residues. Losses at the gene ends were 2 bases for V and 1 base for J; bases not matched to a gene: 5. Germline lookup yields CDR1 MDHEN and CDR2 SYDVKM.

This chain connects TRBV21-1 to TRBJ2-1. TRBV21-1 is described as a pseudogene. This CDR3 contains 13 residues. The CDR3 sequence is CASRRTPYNEQFF. The CDR3 region has the DNA TGTGCCAGCCGACGGACCCCCTACAATGAGCAGTTCTTC.

This chain connects TRBV11-1 to TRBJ1-2; D is ambiguous. The CDR3 has 16 amino acids. Trimming took 1 base from V and 2 from J, leaving 14 bases between them. The germline CDR1 and CDR2 sequences are SGHAT and FQDESV (reference sequence). The CDR3 coding sequence is TGTGCCAGCAGCTTAGGTTCGGCCGCTTCCAACTATGGCTACACCTTC. This gives the protein CASSLGSAASNYGYTF.